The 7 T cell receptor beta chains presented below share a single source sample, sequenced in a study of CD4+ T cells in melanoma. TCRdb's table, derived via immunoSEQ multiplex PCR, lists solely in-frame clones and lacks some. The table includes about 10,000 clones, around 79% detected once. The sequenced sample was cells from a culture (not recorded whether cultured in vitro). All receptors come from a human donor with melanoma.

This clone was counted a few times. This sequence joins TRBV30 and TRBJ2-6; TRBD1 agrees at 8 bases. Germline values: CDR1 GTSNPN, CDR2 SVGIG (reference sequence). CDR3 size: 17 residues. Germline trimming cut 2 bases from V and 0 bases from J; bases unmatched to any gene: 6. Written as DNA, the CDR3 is TGTGCCTGGAGTCGGGACAGGTCATCCTCTGGGGCCAACGTCCTGACTTTC. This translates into CAWSRDRSSSGANVLTF.

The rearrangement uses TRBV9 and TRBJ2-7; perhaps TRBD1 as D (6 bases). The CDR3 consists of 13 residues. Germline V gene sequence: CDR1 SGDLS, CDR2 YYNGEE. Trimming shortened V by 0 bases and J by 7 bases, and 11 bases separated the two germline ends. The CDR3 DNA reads TGTGCCAGCAGCGTAGACCCCGGACAGGAGCAGTACTTC. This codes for CASSVDPGQEQYF.

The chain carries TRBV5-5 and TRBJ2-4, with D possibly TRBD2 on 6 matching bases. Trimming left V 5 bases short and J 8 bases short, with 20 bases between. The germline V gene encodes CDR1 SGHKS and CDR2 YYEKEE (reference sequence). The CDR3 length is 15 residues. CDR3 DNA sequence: TGTGCCAGCAGGATGGTAGGAGGGACGGAGGACATTCAGTACTTC. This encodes CASRMVGGTEDIQYF. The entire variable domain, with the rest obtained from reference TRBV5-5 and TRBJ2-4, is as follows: DAGVTQSPTHLIKTRGQQVTLRCSPISGHKSVSWYQQVLGQGPQFIFQYYEKEERGRGNFPDRFSARQFPNYSSELNVNALLLGDSALYLCASRMVGGTEDIQYFGAGTRLSVL.

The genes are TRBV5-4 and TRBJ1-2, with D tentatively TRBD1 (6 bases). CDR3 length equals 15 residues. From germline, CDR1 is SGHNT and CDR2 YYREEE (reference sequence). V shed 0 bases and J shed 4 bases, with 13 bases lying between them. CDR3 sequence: CASSLEQGRGYGYTF. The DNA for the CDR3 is TGTGCCAGCAGCTTGGAGCAGGGGAGGGGCTATGGCTACACCTTC.

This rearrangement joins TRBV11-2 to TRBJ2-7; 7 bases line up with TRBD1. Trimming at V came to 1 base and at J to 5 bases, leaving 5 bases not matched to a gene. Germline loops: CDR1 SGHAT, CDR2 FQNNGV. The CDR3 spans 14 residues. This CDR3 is CASSLGTTGDEQYF. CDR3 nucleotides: TGTGCCAGCAGCTTAGGGACAACAGGGGACGAGCAGTACTTC.

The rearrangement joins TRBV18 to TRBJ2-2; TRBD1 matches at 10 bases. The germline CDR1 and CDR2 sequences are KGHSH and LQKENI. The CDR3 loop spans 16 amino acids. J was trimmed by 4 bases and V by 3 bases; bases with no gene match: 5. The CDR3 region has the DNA TGTGCCAGCTCACCCCTCGGACAGGGGGGCACCGGGGAGCTGTTTTTT. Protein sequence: CASSPLGQGGTGELFF.

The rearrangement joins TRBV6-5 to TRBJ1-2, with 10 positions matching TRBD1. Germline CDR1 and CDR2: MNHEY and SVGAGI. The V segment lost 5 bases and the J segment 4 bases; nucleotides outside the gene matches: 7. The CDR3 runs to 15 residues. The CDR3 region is CASSPRDRGLYGYTF. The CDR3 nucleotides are TGTGCCAGCAGTCCCAGGGACAGGGGTCTCTATGGCTACACCTTC.